This entry concerns a single T cell receptor (beta chain). Methods used by the authors: For nucleated cells, counts were estimated from reference gene primer amplification. Sequencing was performed with immunoSEQ multiplex PCR; in TCRdb, only in-frame clones are kept and a portion is missing. V and J calls and clone size come straight from that table; D and trimming were deduced from the DNA. The sample contains 150,000 or so clones, 84% of which appear only once. CDR1 is SGHNT and CDR2 is YENEEA in the germline V gene. The CDR3 loop spans 14 amino acids. J lost 2 bases, V lost 8 bases, and 5 bases had no gene match. These data belong to a study of blood T cell repertoires in COVID-19. Turning to the study itself: Italy, Spain and the United States were the sources of the convalescent and acute COVID-19 samples. PBMCs, B-cell-depleted T cells, or T cells provided the cDNA or gDNA that made up the material.

The sample taken for sequencing was peripheral blood. The chain is built from TRBV11-3 and TRBJ1-3; 8 bases are a match to TRBD1. The receptor's source is a human donor in a cohort sampled during active COVID-19. The CDR3 region is CASGTGGTGNTIYF. In nucleotides, the CDR3 is TGTGCCAGCGGAACAGGGGGGACTGGAAACACCATATATTTT. Full variable domain (outside the CDR3, taken from reference TRBV11-3 and TRBJ1-3): EAGVVQSPRYKIIEKKQPVAFWCNPISGHNTLYWYLQNLGQGPELLIRYENEEAVDDSQLPKDRFSAERLKGVDSTLKIQPAELGDSAVYLCASGTGGTGNTIYFGEGSWLTVV.